This T cell receptor beta chain emerged from a study of blood T cell repertoires in COVID-19. Sequenced by immunoSEQ multiplex PCR; TCRdb stores in-frame clones only, minus some. The sample has fewer than 40,000 clones, roughly 88% seen once; the top ten hold about 32%. Germline V gives CDR1 KGHSH, CDR2 LQKENI. The CDR3 has 16 amino acids. The V gene lost 5 bases and the J gene lost 4 bases, with 17 bases spanning the gap. The chain employs TRBV18 and TRBJ2-2; possibly TRBD1 for D (5 bases). Sequencing was performed on peripheral blood. The clonotype originates from an older man with active COVID-19. The CDR3: CASSVDQGQATGELFF. CDR3 in DNA: TGTGCCAGCTCAGTCGATCAGGGCCAGGCCACCGGGGAGCTGTTTTTT.